This paragraph reports one TCR beta chain. Vbeta (60) and Jbeta (13) primers were used in the PCR. Here immunoSEQ multiplex PCR was the method, and the copy in TCRdb shows in-frame clones only, minus some. The repertoire holds 130,000 or so clones, with 75% to 85% as singletons. V was clipped by 8 bases and J by 8 bases; unmatched bases: 15. The CDR3 covers 16 residues. Germline values: CDR1 ENHRY, CDR2 SYGVKD. This sample is part of a study of cytomegalovirus exposure and HLA in healthy donors. The sample consisted of PBMCs. The receptor comes from a woman aged 18-29 years in good health and CMV-seropositive. V is TRBV10-3 and J is TRBJ2-1, with TRBD2 identical over 10 bases. The CDR3 protein is CAIAPLVSGGRDEQFF. Written as DNA, the CDR3 is TGTGCCATCGCGCCCTTGGTTAGCGGGGGGCGCGATGAGCAGTTCTTC.